The 7 T cell receptor beta chains reported below all come from one sample, sequenced in a study of blood T cells in healthy people across ages. The use of a sample-barcoded 5' primer and a J-beta primer mix characterized a second PCR of roughly 7 to 12 cycles. TCRdb used MiXCR to reprocess the 5' RACE reads, holding one entry per CDR3 protein. This table has some 1.5 million distinct CDR3 sequences, over 25% appearing once. Sequenced material: blood. Source of these receptors: a woman aged 30 to 39 in good health.

The chain employs TRBV7-6 and TRBJ2-3; 11 positions match TRBD2. V gave up 4 bases and J gave up 2 bases; unmatched junction bases: 5. The CDR3 consists of 16 residues. CDR1 and CDR2 (germline): SGHVS, FNYEAQ. As DNA, the CDR3 is TGTGCCAGCAGCTCGCAGACTAGCGGGGCCACAGATACGCAGTATTTT. Its protein is CASSSQTSGATDTQYF.

The rearrangement links TRBV6-2 or TRBV6-3 to TRBJ1-1, with D hard to call. Trimming shortened V by 0 bases and J by 3 bases, and 5 bases separated the two germline ends. Germline lookup yields CDR1 MNHEY and CDR2 SVGEGT. The CDR3 contains 13 residues. The CDR3 sequence: CASSYSPDTEAFF. In DNA form, the CDR3 reads TGTGCCAGCAGTTACTCTCCAGACACTGAAGCTTTCTTT.

This clonotype was seen more than once but under ten times. The chain joins TRBV4-1 to TRBJ2-2; 7 positions agree with TRBD2. V lost 2 bases to trimming and J lost 2 bases; unmatched junction nucleotides: 5. The CDR3 runs to 16 residues. Germline V CDR1 and CDR2: MGHRA, YSYEKL. The CDR3 loop reads CASSQSPGLNTGELFF. For the CDR3, the DNA is TGCGCCAGCAGCCAATCACCGGGACTAAACACCGGGGAGCTGTTTTTT.

This clonotype was seen repeatedly, ten times or more. This chain connects TRBV20-1 to TRBJ2-1, with 11 bases identical to TRBD2. The germline gives CDR1 DFQATT, CDR2 SNEGSKA (reference sequence). The CDR3 sequence is 14 residues long. Trimming cost V 0 bases and J 7 bases; bases outside gene matches: 2. CDR3 DNA sequence: TGCAGTGCTAGAGATAGCGGGGGGGTGAATGAGCAGTTCTTC. Encoded protein: CSARDSGGVNEQFF.

This chain links TRBV19 with TRBJ2-7, with D possibly TRBD1 on 6 matching bases. The germline V and J ends were trimmed by 2 bases and 4 bases, with 15 bases remaining between them. The CDR3 length is 15 residues. Germline assignment: CDR1 LNHDA and CDR2 SQIVND (reference sequence). CDR3: CASSIIQGRGYEQYF. Written as DNA, the CDR3 is TGTGCCAGTAGTATAATCCAGGGGAGAGGGTACGAGCAGTACTTC. The variable domain in full, with the rest retrieved from reference TRBV19 and TRBJ2-7, is DGGITQSPKYLFRKEGQNVTLSCEQNLNHDAMYWYRQDPGQGLRLIYYSQIVNDFQKGDIAEGYSVSREKKESFPLTVTSAQKNPTAFYLCASSIIQGRGYEQYFGPGTRLTVT.

There are a few counts of this clonotype. The chain combines TRBV28 with TRBJ2-7, with unresolved D. Trimming took off 0 bases at V and 5 bases at J, with 8 bases between the two ends. The CDR3 runs to 13 residues. The V gene's germline CDR1 is MDHEN and CDR2 SYDVKM. CDR3 loop: CASSLWLFHEQYF. DNA of the CDR3: TGTGCCAGCAGTTTATGGCTTTTTCACGAGCAGTACTTC.

In its sample, this clonotype was seen a few times. The CDR3 DNA is TGTGCCAGCACCCCTATACCCACGGGACAGGACTCCTACAATGAGCAGTTCTTC. This encodes CASTPIPTGQDSYNEQFF. The chain links TRBV7-2 to TRBJ2-1; 8 bases are shared with TRBD1. Germline values: CDR1 SGHTA, CDR2 FQGNSA. Trimming took 7 bases from V and 0 from J; bases not matched to a gene: 14. This CDR3 region has 18 residues. The variable domain in full, completed from reference TRBV7-2 and TRBJ2-1, reads GAGVSQSPSNKVTEKGKDVELRCDPISGHTALYWYRQSLGQGLEFLIYFQGNSAPDKSGLPSDRFSAERTGGSVSTLTIQRTQQEDSAVYLCASTPIPTGQDSYNEQFFGPGTRLTVL.